The 30 T cell receptor beta chains given below trace back to one sample, sequenced in a study of blood T cell repertoires in COVID-19. The method was immunoSEQ multiplex PCR; TCRdb's version includes in-frame clones alone and lacks a portion of them. The table has more than 60,000 clones, 65% to 85% seen once. Sequenced input: peripheral blood. The receptors were sampled from a man aged 55 to 70 with active or convalescent COVID-19.

As to this clone: Compared with germline, one end of the junction differs, possibly owing to a read error. The rearrangement uses TRBV7-7 and TRBJ2-5, with D uncertain. CDR1 is SSHAT and CDR2 is FNYEAQ in the germline V gene (reference sequence). The CDR3 length is 16 residues. CDR3 nucleotide sequence: TGTGCTAGCAGCATATTCTTAACAAACAGTCAAGAGACCCAGTACTTC. Its protein product is CASSIFLTNSQETQYF.

The V and J genes are TRBV4-3 and TRBJ2-7; 11 bases line up with TRBD1. CDR1 and CDR2 (germline): LGHNA, YSLEER. Trimming at V came to 0 bases and at J to 3 bases, leaving 4 bases not matched to a gene. This CDR3 contains 16 residues. CDR3 loop: CASSQDRDRGFYEQYF. For the CDR3, the DNA is TGCGCCAGCAGCCAAGACCGGGACAGGGGGTTCTACGAGCAGTACTTC.

The chain links TRBV15 to TRBJ1-6; D perhaps matches TRBD1 (5 bases). CDR1 LNHNV and CDR2 YYDKDF come from the germline V gene (reference sequence). V was trimmed by 0 bases and J by 10 bases, leaving 13 bases between them. This CDR3 is 15 amino acids long. CDR3 residues: CATSRDERGGSPLHF. Here the CDR3 DNA reads TGTGCCACCAGCAGAGATGAAAGGGGAGGCTCACCCCTCCACTTT.

The V call is TRBV7-6, the J call TRBJ2-3; D remains ambiguous. Trimming cost V 1 base and J 0 bases, with 5 bases left between them. Germline V gene data show CDR1 as SGHVS and CDR2 as FNYEAQ. The CDR3 length is 14 residues. CDR3 amino acids: CASSLVSSTDTQYF. CDR3 in DNA: TGTGCCAGCAGCTTAGTTTCTAGCACAGATACGCAGTATTTT. Combining the CDR3 with reference TRBV7-6 and TRBJ2-3 gives the whole variable domain GAGVSQSPRYKVTKRGQDVALRCDPISGHVSLYWYRQALGQGPEFLTYFNYEAQQDKSGLPNDRFSAERPEGSISTLTIQRTEQRDSAMYRCASSLVSSTDTQYFGPGTRLTVL.

This chain joins TRBV19 and TRBJ2-1, with 11 bases that match TRBD2. Unmatched junction bases numbered 1, after V lost 6 bases and J lost 3 bases. The CDR3 runs 14 residues. Germline CDR1 and CDR2: LNHDA and SQIVND (reference sequence). The CDR3 bases are TGTGCCAGTAGACTAGCGGGGGACTACAATGAGCAGTTCTTC. Protein product: CASRLAGDYNEQFF.

The chain combines TRBV25-1 with TRBJ1-3; D is perhaps TRBD1 (5 bases). The germline V gene encodes CDR1 MGHDK and CDR2 SYGVNS. Trimming pared 5 bases from V and 0 bases from J, leaving 11 bases between. The CDR3 runs 15 residues. CDR3 amino acids: CASSPTDSSGNTIYF. The CDR3 DNA reads as TGTGCCAGCAGTCCTACCGACAGCTCTGGAAACACCATATATTTT. Based on the CDR3 plus reference TRBV25-1 and TRBJ1-3, the full variable domain is EADIYQTPRYLVIGTGKKITLECSQTMGHDKMYWYQQDPGMELHLIHYSYGVNSTEKGDLSSESTVSRIRTEHFPLTLESARPSHTSQYLCASSPTDSSGNTIYFGEGSWLTVV.

The chain links TRBV9 to TRBJ1-2; D may be TRBD1 (6 bases). V dropped 4 bases and J dropped 3 bases, with 16 bases sitting between them. Germline CDR1 is SGDLS and CDR2 is YYNGEE. The CDR3 runs 15 residues. DNA of the CDR3: TGTGCCAGCAGCCCCGTCCCAGAGGGGGACTATGGCTACACCTTC. It yields the protein CASSPVPEGDYGYTF.

This chain's CDR3 is CASSPGQGSTEAFF. Written as DNA, the CDR3 is TGTGCCAGCAGCCCGGGACAGGGAAGCACTGAAGCTTTCTTT. The chain couples TRBV3-1 (or the pseudogene TRBV3-2) to TRBJ1-1; 9 bases align to TRBD1. After removal of 4 bases from V and 4 bases from J, the junction contained 4 bases not matched to a gene. The germline V gene encodes CDR1 LGHDT and CDR2 YNNKEL (reference sequence). This CDR3 spans 14 amino acids.

This chain links TRBV6-5 with TRBJ2-7, with D maybe TRBD1 (5 bases). Germline V CDR1 and CDR2: MNHEY, SVGAGI. This CDR3 is 13 amino acids long. Trimming pared 0 bases from V and 6 bases from J, leaving 9 bases between. CDR3 sequence: CASSYSVRGEQYF. CDR3 DNA: TGTGCCAGCAGTTACTCAGTAAGGGGCGAGCAGTACTTC.

V usage is TRBV7-3 and J usage is TRBJ2-2; D call uncertain. This CDR3 is built from 12 residues. In germline, CDR1 is SGHTA, CDR2 FQGTGA. V dropped 2 bases and J dropped 6 bases, with 4 bases sitting between them. The CDR3 reads CASSLHPGELFF. For the CDR3, the DNA is TGTGCCAGCAGCTTACATCCCGGGGAGCTGTTTTTT. Using reference TRBV7-3 and TRBJ2-2 for the parts outside the CDR3, the full variable domain is GAGVSQTPSNKVTEKGKYVELRCDPISGHTALYWYRQSLGQGPEFLIYFQGTGAADDSGLPNDRFFAVRPEGSVSTLKIQRTERGDSAVYLCASSLHPGELFFGEGSRLTVL.

This clone was counted a few times. This sequence joins TRBV4-1 and TRBJ2-2, with D possibly being TRBD2 (7 bases). Looked up from germline, CDR1 is MGHRA and CDR2 is YSYEKL. This CDR3 comprises 17 residues. V shed 0 bases and J shed 5 bases, with 16 bases lying between them. CDR3 loop: CASSQDTRGARTGELFF. The CDR3 DNA is TGCGCCAGCAGCCAAGACACCCGGGGGGCCAGGACCGGGGAGCTGTTTTTT.

CDR3 bases: TGTGCCAGCAGCCCCGACTTACAAGAGACCCAGTACTTC. Residues: CASSPDLQETQYF. The rearrangement joins TRBV6-5 to TRBJ2-5; the D is unclear. The CDR3 runs to 13 residues. Germline values: CDR1 MNHEY, CDR2 SVGAGI. V gave up 6 bases and J gave up 2 bases, with 10 bases separating them.

The V call is TRBV4-2, the J call TRBJ1-6; tentatively, D is TRBD1 (6 bases). Between the trimmed V and J ends, which lost 0 bases and 7 bases, there was a span of 10 bases. This CDR3 spans 15 amino acids. The germline V gene has CDR1 LGHNA and CDR2 YNFKEQ. The CDR3 nucleotides are TGTGCCAGCAGCCAAGAGGGCAGGGGCAATTCACCCCTCCACTTT. This encodes CASSQEGRGNSPLHF.

The chain combines TRBV12-3 or TRBV12-4 with TRBJ2-2, with unresolved D. The CDR3 sequence is 13 residues long. Deletions cut 2 bases from V and 4 bases from J, with 5 bases between. Here the CDR3 reads CASSLRSTGELFF. The CDR3 nucleotides read TGTGCCAGCAGTTTACGGAGCACCGGGGAGCTGTTTTTT.

The table lists this clone with a count of one. V gene TRBV3-1 (or the pseudogene TRBV3-2) combines with J gene TRBJ1-5; TRBD1 might be the D (6 bases). V shed 6 bases and J shed 3 bases, with 9 bases lying between them. The CDR3 has 13 residues. From germline, CDR1 is LGHDT and CDR2 YNNKEL (reference sequence). Here the CDR3 DNA reads TGTGCCAGCAGTCCAGGGGACAATCAGCCCCAGCATTTT. The encoded protein is CASSPGDNQPQHF.

The chain employs TRBV4-1 and TRBJ2-7; TRBD2 matches 11 bases. J was trimmed by 4 bases and V by 2 bases; bases with no gene match: 4. CDR3 length: 15 residues. In germline, CDR1 is MGHRA, CDR2 YSYEKL. The CDR3 spells CASSQLTSGRYEQYF. For the CDR3, the DNA is TGCGCCAGCAGCCAACTTACTAGCGGGAGATACGAGCAGTACTTC.

The chain combines TRBV24-1 with TRBJ1-2; D possibly corresponds to TRBD1 (6 bases). The CDR3 covers 12 residues. With 1 base removed from V and 10 bases from J, the gap between germline ends came to 9 bases. Looked up from germline, CDR1 is KGHDR and CDR2 is SFDVKD. CDR3 coding DNA: TGTGCCACCAGTGATTTTGGACAGCACTACACCTTC. Its translation is CATSDFGQHYTF.

The V call is TRBV19, the J call TRBJ2-7; 8 nucleotides agree with TRBD1. The ends lost 5 bases at V and 5 bases at J; junction bases unmatched: 8. Germline-derived CDR1 and CDR2 are LNHDA and SQIVND (reference sequence). This CDR3 contains 14 residues. CDR3 in DNA: TGTGCCAGTAGTGTGGACAGGGATTCCCACGAGCAGTACTTC. This encodes CASSVDRDSHEQYF.

This clone was observed a single time. The V and J genes are TRBV9 and TRBJ2-3; perhaps TRBD2 as D (7 bases). CDR3 length equals 14 residues. Germline V gene lookup returns CDR1 SGDLS and CDR2 YYNGEE. The V and J ends lost 5 bases and 6 bases respectively, with 16 bases between them. The CDR3 nucleotides are TGTGCCAGCAGGGCTCCGGGGGGCCCCGATACGCAGTATTTT. This gives the protein CASRAPGGPDTQYF.

This sequence joins TRBV4-3 and TRBJ1-2; perhaps TRBD1 as D (6 bases). Trimming removed 6 bases from V and 4 bases from J, with 15 bases in between. CDR3 size: 14 residues. The germline V gene has CDR1 LGHNA and CDR2 YSLEER. The chain's CDR3 is CASSQLQGSYGYTF. The CDR3 DNA is TGCGCCAGCAGTCAACTCCAGGGGTCCTATGGCTACACCTTC.

This clone was recorded only once. The rearrangement joins TRBV24-1 to TRBJ2-1; 7 bases fit TRBD1. Germline V CDR1 and CDR2: KGHDR, SFDVKD. The V gene end was trimmed by 7 bases and the J gene end by 2 bases; junction bases not matched to a gene: 10. The CDR3 is 16 residues long. CDR3 bases: TGTGCCACCAGCGTCCTTGACAGGGCGCCCTACAATGAGCAGTTCTTC. Its translation is CATSVLDRAPYNEQFF.

The chain couples TRBV27 to TRBJ1-2, with 7 nucleotides matching TRBD1. Trimming removed 6 bases from V and 8 bases from J; junction bases left unmatched: 12. Germline loops: CDR1 MNHEY, CDR2 SMNVEV (reference sequence). The CDR3 consists of 14 residues. CDR3 region: CASRVNRGRGGYTF. The CDR3 bases are TGTGCCAGCAGGGTCAACAGGGGACGGGGCGGCTACACCTTC.

The gene calls are TRBV18 and TRBJ1-1; possible D gene TRBD1, 6 bases. CDR1 and CDR2 (germline): KGHSH, LQKENI. The CDR3 loop spans 15 amino acids. V was trimmed by 3 bases and J by 0 bases, leaving 11 bases between them. The CDR3 DNA sequence: TGTGCCAGCTCACCTGGACAGAACTTGAACACTGAAGCTTTCTTT. This translates into CASSPGQNLNTEAFF. The variable domain in full, completed from reference TRBV18 and TRBJ1-1, reads NAGVMQNPRHLVRRRGQEARLRCSPMKGHSHVYWYRQLPEEGLKFMVYLQKENIIDESGMPKERFSAEFPKEGPSILRIQQVVRGDSAAYFCASSPGQNLNTEAFFGQGTRLTVV.

This chain uses TRBV9 with TRBJ2-7, with 7 nucleotides matching TRBD2. CDR1 and CDR2 (germline): SGDLS, YYNGEE. V trimming: 0 bases; J trimming: 4 bases; junction bases outside the gene matches: 13. The CDR3 sequence is 17 residues long. CDR3 coding DNA: TGTGCCAGCAGCGTAGCTGAGATGCCTAGCGGAGGTTACGAGCAGTACTTC. Translating it yields CASSVAEMPSGGYEQYF.

The genes are TRBV7-6 and TRBJ1-1; no definite D call. This CDR3 region has 13 residues. The germline CDR1 and CDR2 sequences are SGHVS and FNYEAQ. Between the trimmed V and J ends, which lost 5 bases and 0 bases, there was a span of 7 bases. The CDR3 region is CASSPLLNTEAFF. CDR3 nucleotides: TGTGCCAGCAGCCCCCTACTGAACACTGAAGCTTTCTTT.

This clone has just one count. The J gene is TRBJ2-7, the V gene TRBV10-3; weak D call: TRBD2 (6 bases). Trimming pared 6 bases from V and 1 base from J, leaving 16 bases between. There are 15 residues in the CDR3. Germline lookup yields CDR1 ENHRY and CDR2 SYGVKD. The CDR3: CAIRPGLESSYEQYF. CDR3 sequence (DNA): TGTGCCATCAGGCCGGGACTTGAATCATCCTACGAGCAGTACTTC.

This sequence joins TRBV15 and TRBJ1-3; D gene unclear. Germline loops: CDR1 LNHNV, CDR2 YYDKDF (reference sequence). With 0 bases removed from V and 2 bases from J, the gap between germline ends came to 8 bases. The CDR3 is 15 residues long. The CDR3 DNA is TGTGCCACCAGCAGAGACTCACTAACTGGAAACACCATATATTTT. Encoded protein: CATSRDSLTGNTIYF.

This chain links TRBV5-1 with TRBJ2-1; TRBD2 matches 7 bases. V was pared by 4 bases and J by 2 bases, with 6 bases of the junction left unmatched. The CDR3 is 15 residues long. Germline V gene lookup returns CDR1 SGHRS and CDR2 YFSETQ. CDR3 nucleotides: TGCGCCAGCAGCATAAAGCGGGGACCCTACAATGAGCAGTTCTTC. Translated: CASSIKRGPYNEQFF.

The V and J genes are TRBV7-8 and TRBJ2-2, with unresolved D. V lost 0 bases and J 0 bases, leaving 5 bases between the germline ends. The CDR3 spans 15 residues. Germline CDR1 is SGHVS and CDR2 is FQNEAQ. The chain's CDR3 is CASSLAGANTGELFF. CDR3 DNA: TGTGCCAGCAGCTTAGCGGGCGCGAACACCGGGGAGCTGTTTTTT.

V gene TRBV19 combines with J gene TRBJ1-5, with D unresolved. The CDR3 totals 14 residues. Germline-derived CDR1 and CDR2 are LNHDA and SQIVND (reference sequence). The V gene lost 3 bases and the J gene lost 4 bases, with 10 bases spanning the gap. CDR3 amino acids: CASSITVENQPQHF. In DNA form, the CDR3 reads TGTGCCAGTAGTATTACTGTAGAGAATCAGCCCCAGCATTTT.